This paragraph covers one TCR beta chain sequence. The sample belongs to a study of blood T cell repertoires in COVID-19. Study details: The samples span acute and convalescent COVID-19 from the United States, Italy and Spain. Nucleic acid was either cDNA or gDNA, and it came from T cells, B-cell-depleted T cells, or PBMCs.

Under the authors' procedure: Estimates of nucleated cell counts were drawn from the amplification of reference gene primers. The method was immunoSEQ multiplex PCR; TCRdb's version includes in-frame clones alone and lacks a portion of them. V and J calls and clone size are those listed in that table; D and trimming were worked out from the DNA. This repertoire shows roughly 160,000 clones, around 87% found once; its top ten account for around 0.5%. Seattle enrolled patients during active infection and tracked them longitudinally. This TCR came from a man aged 55-75 years with COVID-19, enrolled during active disease. The specimen sequenced was peripheral blood.

The CDR3 loop reads CASRRDRDGGELFF. The CDR3 region has the DNA TGTGCCAGCAGAAGGGACAGGGACGGCGGGGAGCTGTTTTTT. The J gene is TRBJ2-2, the V gene TRBV6-5; 9 bases map to TRBD1. The CDR3 spans 14 residues. CDR1 and CDR2 from the germline V gene are MNHEY and SVGAGI. V lost 6 bases, J lost 7 bases, and 6 bases stayed unmatched.